This paragraph covers one T cell receptor (beta chain) sequence. As yet, its antigen is unknown. The CDR3 is 17 residues long. After removal of 0 bases from V and 1 base from J, the junction contained 6 bases not matched to a gene. CDR1 SGHNT and CDR2 YYREEE come from the germline V gene (reference sequence). Produced via immunoSEQ multiplex PCR; TCRdb's table is partial and in-frame only. The table has tens of thousands of clones, roughly nine tenths seen once. The sample originates from a study of OX40 agonist ivuxolimab in advanced cancers. Study results and caveats: Mean expanded clone counts were higher in CD8+ than CD4+ T cells.

The origin of this receptor is an adult with an advanced solid tumor such as melanoma, head and neck, liver or kidney cancer. The sample was CD4+ or CD8+ T cells sorted from blood, taken in a trial of the OX40 agonist ivuxolimab. The chain employs TRBV5-4 and TRBJ2-1; 8 bases agree with TRBD2. CDR3 in amino acids: CASSLGAGGLSYNEQFF. The DNA for the CDR3 is TGTGCCAGCAGCTTGGGGGCGGGAGGACTTTCCTACAATGAGCAGTTCTTC.